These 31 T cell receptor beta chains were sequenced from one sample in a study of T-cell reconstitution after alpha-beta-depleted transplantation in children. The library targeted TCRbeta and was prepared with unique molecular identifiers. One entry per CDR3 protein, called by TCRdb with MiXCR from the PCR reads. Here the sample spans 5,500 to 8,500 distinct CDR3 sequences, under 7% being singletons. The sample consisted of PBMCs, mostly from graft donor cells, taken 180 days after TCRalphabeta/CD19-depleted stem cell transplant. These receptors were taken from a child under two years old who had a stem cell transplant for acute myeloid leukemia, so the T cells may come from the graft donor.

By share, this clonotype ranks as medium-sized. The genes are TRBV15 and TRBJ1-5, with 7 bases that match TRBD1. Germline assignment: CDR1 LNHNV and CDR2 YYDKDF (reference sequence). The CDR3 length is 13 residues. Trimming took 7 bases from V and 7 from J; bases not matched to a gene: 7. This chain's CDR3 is CATTDRVGQPQHF. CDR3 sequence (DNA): TGTGCCACCACCGACAGGGTAGGGCAGCCCCAGCATTTT.

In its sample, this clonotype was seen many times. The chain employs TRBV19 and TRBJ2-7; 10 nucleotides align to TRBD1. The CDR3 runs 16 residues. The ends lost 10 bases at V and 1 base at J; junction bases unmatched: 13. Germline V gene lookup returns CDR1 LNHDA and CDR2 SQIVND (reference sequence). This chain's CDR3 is CAKFSWQGQGSYEQYF. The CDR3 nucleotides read TGTGCCAAATTCTCCTGGCAGGGACAGGGGTCCTACGAGCAGTACTTC.

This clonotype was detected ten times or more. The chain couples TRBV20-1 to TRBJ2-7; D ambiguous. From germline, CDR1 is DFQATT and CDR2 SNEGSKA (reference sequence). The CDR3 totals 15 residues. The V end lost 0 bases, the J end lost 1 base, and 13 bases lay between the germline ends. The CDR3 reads CSARDGAGPSYEQYF. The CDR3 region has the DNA TGCAGTGCTAGAGATGGCGCCGGGCCTTCCTACGAGCAGTACTTC.

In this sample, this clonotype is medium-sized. The CDR3 spells CASSLEGAVAKNIQYF. For the CDR3, the DNA is TGCGCCAGCAGCTTGGAAGGGGCGGTAGCCAAAAACATTCAGTACTTC. The genes are TRBV5-1 and TRBJ2-4; D might be TRBD1 (5 bases). V was shortened by 0 bases and J by 0 bases, with 10 bases between the two germline ends. The CDR3 runs to 16 residues. The germline V gene encodes CDR1 SGHRS and CDR2 YFSETQ. The variable domain in full, completed from reference TRBV5-1 and TRBJ2-4, reads KAGVTQTPRYLIKTRGQQVTLSCSPISGHRSVSWYQQTPGQGLQFLFEYFSETQRNKGNFPGRFSGRQFSNSRSEMNVSTLELGDSALYLCASSLEGAVAKNIQYFGAGTRLSVL.

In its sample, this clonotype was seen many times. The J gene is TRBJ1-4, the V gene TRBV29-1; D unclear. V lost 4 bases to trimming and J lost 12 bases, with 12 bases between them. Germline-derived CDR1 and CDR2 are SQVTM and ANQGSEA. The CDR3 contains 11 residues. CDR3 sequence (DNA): TGCAGCGTTGCAGCCCGGGAAGAACTGTTTTTT. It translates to CSVAAREELFF.

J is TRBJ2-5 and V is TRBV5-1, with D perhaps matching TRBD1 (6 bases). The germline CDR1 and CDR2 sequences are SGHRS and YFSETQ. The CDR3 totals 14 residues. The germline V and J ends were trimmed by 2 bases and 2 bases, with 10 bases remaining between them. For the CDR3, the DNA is TGCGCCAGCAGCTTTCAGGGGCCTCAAGAGACCCAGTACTTC. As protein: CASSFQGPQETQYF.

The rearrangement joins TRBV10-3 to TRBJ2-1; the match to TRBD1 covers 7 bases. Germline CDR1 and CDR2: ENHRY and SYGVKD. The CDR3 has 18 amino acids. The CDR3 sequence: CTFSFRAGTAHSYNEQFF. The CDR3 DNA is TGTACCTTCAGTTTTCGGGCCGGGACAGCCCACTCCTACAATGAGCAGTTCTTC.

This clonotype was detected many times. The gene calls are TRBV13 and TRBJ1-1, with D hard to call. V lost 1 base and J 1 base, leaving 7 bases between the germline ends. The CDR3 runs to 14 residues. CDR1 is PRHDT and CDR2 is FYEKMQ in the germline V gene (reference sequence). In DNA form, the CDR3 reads TGTGCCAGCAGCTTAGCCCTTGAGAACACTGAAGCTTTCTTT. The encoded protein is CASSLALENTEAFF.

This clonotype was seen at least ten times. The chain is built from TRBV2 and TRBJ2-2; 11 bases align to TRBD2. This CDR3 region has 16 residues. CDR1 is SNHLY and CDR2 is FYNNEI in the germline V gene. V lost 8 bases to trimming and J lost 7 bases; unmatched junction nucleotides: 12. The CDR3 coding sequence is TGTGCCAGCTCTCGCACTAGCGGGAGTCCCGGCGGGGAGCTGTTTTTT. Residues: CASSRTSGSPGGELFF.

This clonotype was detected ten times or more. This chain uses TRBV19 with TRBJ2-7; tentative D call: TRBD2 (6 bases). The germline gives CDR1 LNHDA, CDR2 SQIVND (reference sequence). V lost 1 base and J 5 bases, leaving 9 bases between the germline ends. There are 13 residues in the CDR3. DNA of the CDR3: TGTGCCAGTAGTATAGGGGGGGTCCACGAGCAGTACTTC. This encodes CASSIGGVHEQYF.

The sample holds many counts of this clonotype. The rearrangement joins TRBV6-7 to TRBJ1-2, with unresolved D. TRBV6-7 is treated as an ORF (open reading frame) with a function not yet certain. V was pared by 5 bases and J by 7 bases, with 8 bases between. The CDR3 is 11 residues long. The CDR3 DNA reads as TGTGCCAGCAGTCCCACAGCTGGCTACACCTTC. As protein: CASSPTAGYTF.

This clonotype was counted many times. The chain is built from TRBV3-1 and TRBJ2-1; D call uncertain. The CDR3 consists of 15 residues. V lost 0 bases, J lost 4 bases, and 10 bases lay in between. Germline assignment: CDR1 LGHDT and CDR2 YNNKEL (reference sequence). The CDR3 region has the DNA TGTGCCAGCAGCCAAGATGCGACGGGTTACAATGAGCAGTTCTTC. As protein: CASSQDATGYNEQFF.

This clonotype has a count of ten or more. The chain's CDR3 is CASSSPTGTSGSSTEQFF. The DNA of the CDR3 is TGTGCCAGCTCATCTCCTACCGGGACTAGCGGGAGTTCAACCGAGCAGTTCTTC. The V gene is TRBV18, the J gene TRBJ2-1, with 14 bases aligning to TRBD2. V lost 5 bases and J lost 10; bases outside the gene matches: 16. The CDR3 length is 18 residues. Germline loops: CDR1 KGHSH, CDR2 LQKENI.

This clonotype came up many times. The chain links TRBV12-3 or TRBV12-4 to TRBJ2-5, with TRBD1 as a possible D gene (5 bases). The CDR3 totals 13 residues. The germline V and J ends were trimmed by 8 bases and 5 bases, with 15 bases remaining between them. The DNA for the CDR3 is TGTGCCAGCTATGGGGCCGGCTGGGAGACCCAGTACTTC. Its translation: CASYGAGWETQYF.

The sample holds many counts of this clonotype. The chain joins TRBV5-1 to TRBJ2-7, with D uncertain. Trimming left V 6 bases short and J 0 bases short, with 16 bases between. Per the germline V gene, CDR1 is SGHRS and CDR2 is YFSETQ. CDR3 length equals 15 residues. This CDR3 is CASTPWFPHSYEQYF. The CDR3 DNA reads TGCGCCAGCACCCCTTGGTTTCCTCACTCCTACGAGCAGTACTTC.

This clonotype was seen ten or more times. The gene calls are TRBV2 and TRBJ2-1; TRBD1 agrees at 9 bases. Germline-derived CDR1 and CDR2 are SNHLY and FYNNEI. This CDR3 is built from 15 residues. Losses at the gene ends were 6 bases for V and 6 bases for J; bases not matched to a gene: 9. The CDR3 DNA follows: TGTGCCAGCAGGTTTTTGGACAGGGGTACCAATGAGCAGTTCTTC. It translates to CASRFLDRGTNEQFF.

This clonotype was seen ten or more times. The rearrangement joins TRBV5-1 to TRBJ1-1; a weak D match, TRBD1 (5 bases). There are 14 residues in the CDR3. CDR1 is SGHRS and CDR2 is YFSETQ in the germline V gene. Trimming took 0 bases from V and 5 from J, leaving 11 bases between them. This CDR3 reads CASSLDQGWTEAFF. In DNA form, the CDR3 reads TGCGCCAGCAGCTTGGACCAGGGTTGGACTGAAGCTTTCTTT.

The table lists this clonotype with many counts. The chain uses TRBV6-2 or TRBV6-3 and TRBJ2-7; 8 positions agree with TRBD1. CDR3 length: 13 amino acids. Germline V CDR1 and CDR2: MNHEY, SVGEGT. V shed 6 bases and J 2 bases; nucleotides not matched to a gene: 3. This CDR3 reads CASRGQGPYEQYF. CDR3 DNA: TGTGCCAGCAGAGGACAGGGTCCCTACGAGCAGTACTTC.

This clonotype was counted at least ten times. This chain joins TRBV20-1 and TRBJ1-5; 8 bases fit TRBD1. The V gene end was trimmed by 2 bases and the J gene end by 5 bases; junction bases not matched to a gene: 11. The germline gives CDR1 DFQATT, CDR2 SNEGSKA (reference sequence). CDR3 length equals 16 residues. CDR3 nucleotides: TGCAGTGCTAGATCAGAGGACAGGGTGGGGGATCAGCCCCAGCATTTT. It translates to CSARSEDRVGDQPQHF.

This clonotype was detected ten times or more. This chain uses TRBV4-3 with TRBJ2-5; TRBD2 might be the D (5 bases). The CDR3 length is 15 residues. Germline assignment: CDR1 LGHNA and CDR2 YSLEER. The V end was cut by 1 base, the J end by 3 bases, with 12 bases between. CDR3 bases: TGCGCCAGCAGCCAAGCCTGGACGAGGGAAGAGACCCAGTACTTC. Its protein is CASSQAWTREETQYF.

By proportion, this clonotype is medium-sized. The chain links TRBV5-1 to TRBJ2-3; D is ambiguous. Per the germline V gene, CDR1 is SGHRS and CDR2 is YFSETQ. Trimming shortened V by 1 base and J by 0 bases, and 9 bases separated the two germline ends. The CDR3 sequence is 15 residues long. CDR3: CASSLYLSSTDTQYF. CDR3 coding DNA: TGCGCCAGCAGCTTGTATCTTTCTAGCACAGATACGCAGTATTTT.

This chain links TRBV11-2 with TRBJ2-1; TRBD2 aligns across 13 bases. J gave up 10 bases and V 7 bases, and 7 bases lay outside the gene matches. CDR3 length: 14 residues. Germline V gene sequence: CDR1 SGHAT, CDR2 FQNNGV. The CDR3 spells CASKLAGGPQEQFF. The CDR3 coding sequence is TGTGCCAGCAAACTAGCGGGAGGGCCACAAGAGCAGTTCTTC.

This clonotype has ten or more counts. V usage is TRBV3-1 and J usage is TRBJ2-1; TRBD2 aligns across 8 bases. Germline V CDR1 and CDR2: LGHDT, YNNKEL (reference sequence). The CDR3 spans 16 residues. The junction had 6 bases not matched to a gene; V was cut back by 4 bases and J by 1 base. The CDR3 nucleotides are TGTGCCAGCAGCCTTAGGACTAGCTGGTCCTACAATGAGCAGTTCTTC. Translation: CASSLRTSWSYNEQFF.

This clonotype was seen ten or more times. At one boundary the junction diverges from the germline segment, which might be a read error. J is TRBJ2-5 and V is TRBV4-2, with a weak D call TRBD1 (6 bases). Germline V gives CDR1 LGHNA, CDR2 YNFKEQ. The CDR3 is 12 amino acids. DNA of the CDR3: TGTGCCAGCAGCGAAGTGGGGACCCAGGGGTGCTTC. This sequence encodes CASSEVGTQGCF.

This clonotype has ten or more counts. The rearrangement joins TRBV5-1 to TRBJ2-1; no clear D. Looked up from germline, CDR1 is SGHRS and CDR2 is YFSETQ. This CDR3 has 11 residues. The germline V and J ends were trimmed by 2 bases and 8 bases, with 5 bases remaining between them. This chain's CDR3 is CASSFWDEQFF. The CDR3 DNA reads TGCGCCAGCAGCTTTTGGGATGAGCAGTTCTTC.

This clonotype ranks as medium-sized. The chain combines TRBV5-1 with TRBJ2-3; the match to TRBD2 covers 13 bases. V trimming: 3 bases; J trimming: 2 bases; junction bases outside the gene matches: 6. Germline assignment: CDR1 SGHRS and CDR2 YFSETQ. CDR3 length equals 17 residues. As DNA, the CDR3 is TGCGCCAGCAGCTACGCCGGGACTAGCGGGATCACAGATACGCAGTATTTT. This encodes CASSYAGTSGITDTQYF. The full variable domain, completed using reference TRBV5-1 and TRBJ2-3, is KAGVTQTPRYLIKTRGQQVTLSCSPISGHRSVSWYQQTPGQGLQFLFEYFSETQRNKGNFPGRFSGRQFSNSRSEMNVSTLELGDSALYLCASSYAGTSGITDTQYFGPGTRLTVL.

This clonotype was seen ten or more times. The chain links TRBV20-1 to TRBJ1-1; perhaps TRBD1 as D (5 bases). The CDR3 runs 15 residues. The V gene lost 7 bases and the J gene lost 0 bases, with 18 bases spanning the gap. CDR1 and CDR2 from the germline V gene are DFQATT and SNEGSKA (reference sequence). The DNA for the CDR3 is TGCAGTGTCAAACCTGGGACTTCCATGAACACTGAAGCTTTCTTT. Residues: CSVKPGTSMNTEAFF.

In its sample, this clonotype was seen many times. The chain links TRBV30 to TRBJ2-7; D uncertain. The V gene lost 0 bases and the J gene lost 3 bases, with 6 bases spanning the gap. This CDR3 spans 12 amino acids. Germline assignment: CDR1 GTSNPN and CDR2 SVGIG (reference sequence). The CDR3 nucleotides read TGTGCCTGGAGTGTGCCTCGCTACGAGCAGTACTTC. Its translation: CAWSVPRYEQYF.

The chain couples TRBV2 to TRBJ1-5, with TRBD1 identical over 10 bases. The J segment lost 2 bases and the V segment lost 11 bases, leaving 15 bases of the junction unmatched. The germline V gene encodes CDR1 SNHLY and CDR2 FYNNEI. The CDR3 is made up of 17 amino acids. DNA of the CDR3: TGTGCCTTCAGTTTCAGGACAGGGGGTTGGGGCAATCAGCCCCAGCATTTT. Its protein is CAFSFRTGGWGNQPQHF. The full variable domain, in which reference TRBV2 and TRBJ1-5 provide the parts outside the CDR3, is EPEVTQTPSHQVTQMGQEVILRCVPISNHLYFYWYRQILGQKVEFLVSFYNNEISEKSEIFDDQFSVERPDGSNFTLKIRSTKLEDSAMYFCAFSFRTGGWGNQPQHFGDGTRLSIL.

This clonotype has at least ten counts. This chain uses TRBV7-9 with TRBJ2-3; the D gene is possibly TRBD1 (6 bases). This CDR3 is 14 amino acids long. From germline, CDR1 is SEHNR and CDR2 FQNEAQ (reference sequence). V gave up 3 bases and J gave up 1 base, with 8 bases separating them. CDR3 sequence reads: CASSLAGGTDTQYF. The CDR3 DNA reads TGTGCCAGCAGCTTGGCAGGGGGCACAGATACGCAGTATTTT.

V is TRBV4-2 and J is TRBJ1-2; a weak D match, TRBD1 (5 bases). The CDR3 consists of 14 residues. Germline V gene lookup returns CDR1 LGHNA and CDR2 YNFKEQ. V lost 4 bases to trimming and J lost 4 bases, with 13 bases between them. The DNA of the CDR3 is TGTGCCAGCAGCCCCGGGACTAAAACCTATGGCTACACCTTC. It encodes CASSPGTKTYGYTF.